This T cell receptor (beta chain) was sequenced for a study of spatial heterogeneity in lung cancer. Study-wide findings and caveats: The study found that expanded intratumoral alpha and beta TCR counts tracked tumor mutation counts.

The time point: sample taken at primary tumor resection. This clonotype is judged medium-sized (0.01 to 0.1%). Its antigen is as yet unknown. TCRdb fed the 5' RACE reads into MiXCR, producing one record per CDR3 protein. In the table there are 6,000 to 8,000 distinct CDR3 sequences, around 6.7% of which are singletons. The ends were cut back, 3 bases at V and 1 base at J, with 5 bases in the middle. The length of the CDR3 is 12 residues. CDR1 is DFQATT and CDR2 is SNEGSKA in the germline V gene (reference sequence). The genes are TRBV20-1 and TRBJ2-3; D uncertain. Sequencing was performed on lung tumor tissue, taken at surgery. The origin of this receptor is a male donor with early-stage non-small cell lung cancer. This CDR3 reads CSASVGTDTQYF. CDR3 nucleotide sequence: TGCAGTGCTAGCGTCGGCACAGATACGCAGTATTTT.